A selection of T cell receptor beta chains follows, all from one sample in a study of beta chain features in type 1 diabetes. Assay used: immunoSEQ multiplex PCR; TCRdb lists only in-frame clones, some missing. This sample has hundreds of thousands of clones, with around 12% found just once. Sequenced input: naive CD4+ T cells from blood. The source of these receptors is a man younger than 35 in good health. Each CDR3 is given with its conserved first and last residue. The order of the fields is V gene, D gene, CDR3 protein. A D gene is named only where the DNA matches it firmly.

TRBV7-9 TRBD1 CASSIQGSNQPQHF
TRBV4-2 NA CASSQRGGEGYTF
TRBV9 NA CASSPQTEDNEQFF
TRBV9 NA CASSVHGTPRASYNEQFF
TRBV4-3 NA CASSQEVGAGNIQYF
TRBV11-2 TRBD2 CASSQREGRFNEQFF
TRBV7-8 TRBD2 CASSLGGGSSNEQFF
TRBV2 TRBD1 CASRSQGVENSPLHF
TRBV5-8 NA CASRGIKSGLTRYTGELFF
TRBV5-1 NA CASSLGGRGNSPLHF
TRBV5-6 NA CASSPRSSRLAFF
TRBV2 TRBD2 CASSDSGRVNEQFF
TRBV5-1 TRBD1 CASRETGGEETQYF
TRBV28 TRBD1 CASSPRQGREKLFF
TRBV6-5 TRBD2 CASSKGLAVTGELFF
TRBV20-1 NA CSATPGDGYTF
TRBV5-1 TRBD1 CASSLGQGLGNTIYF
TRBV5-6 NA CASSSPGQYTEAFF
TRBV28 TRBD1 CASSPRSSTGTANQPQHF
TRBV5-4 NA CASSLVLGAAGRAFF
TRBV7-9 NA CASSLGVRRNTEAFF
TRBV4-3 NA CASSQDRTRGNEKLFF